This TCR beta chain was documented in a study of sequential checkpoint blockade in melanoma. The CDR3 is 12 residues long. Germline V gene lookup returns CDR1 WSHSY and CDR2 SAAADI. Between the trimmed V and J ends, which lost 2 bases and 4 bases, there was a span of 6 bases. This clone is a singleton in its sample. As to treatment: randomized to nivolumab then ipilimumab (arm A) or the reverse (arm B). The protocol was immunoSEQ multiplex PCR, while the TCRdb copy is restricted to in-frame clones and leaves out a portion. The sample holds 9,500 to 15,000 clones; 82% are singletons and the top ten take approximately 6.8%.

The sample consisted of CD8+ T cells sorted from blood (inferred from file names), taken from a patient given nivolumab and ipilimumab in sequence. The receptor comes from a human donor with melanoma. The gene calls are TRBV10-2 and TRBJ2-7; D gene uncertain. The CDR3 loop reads CASSENAYEQYF. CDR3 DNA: TGCGCCAGCAGTGAGAACGCGTACGAGCAGTACTTC.